The 6 T cell receptor beta chains reported below all come from one sample, sequenced in a study of technical replicates of blood from a few donors. This table comes from immunoSEQ multiplex PCR, and its TCRdb copy is limited to in-frame clones, with some not included. The sample has about 70,000 clones; about 95% are singletons. The specimen sequenced was T cells isolated from PBMCs. The receptors here all came from a human donor in good health.

The chain is built from TRBV30 and TRBJ2-2; 9 nucleotides line up with TRBD2. This CDR3 comprises 15 residues. The junction had 8 bases not matched to a gene; V was cut back by 2 bases and J by 7 bases. Per germline, CDR1 GTSNPN and CDR2 SVGIG (reference sequence). CDR3 region: CAWSWASGAVGELFF. The CDR3 DNA reads TGTGCCTGGAGTTGGGCTAGCGGGGCGGTCGGGGAGCTGTTTTTT.

A single count supports this clone. The chain joins TRBV10-3 to TRBJ2-2; possibly TRBD1 for D (5 bases). CDR3 length equals 18 residues. The V gene's germline CDR1 is ENHRY and CDR2 SYGVKD. V lost 2 bases and J lost 2, with 18 bases in between. CDR3 amino acids: CAISEGSGRQTNTGELFF. The CDR3 DNA sequence: TGTGCCATCAGTGAGGGCTCAGGGCGACAGACTAACACCGGGGAGCTGTTTTTT.

The V gene is TRBV6-4, the J gene TRBJ1-1; 7 nucleotides agree with TRBD1. The CDR3 covers 15 residues. CDR1 is MRHNA and CDR2 is SNTAGT in the germline V gene. The V and J ends lost 6 bases and 0 bases, in that order; junction bases with no gene match: 7. The CDR3 spells CASRRDSIMNTEAFF. CDR3 nucleotide sequence: TGTGCCAGCAGACGGGACAGTATCATGAACACTGAAGCTTTCTTT.

The chain has TRBV5-8 and TRBJ2-6; D is unresolved. The ends were cut back, 4 bases at V and 0 bases at J, with 14 bases in the middle. This CDR3 is 17 amino acids long. CDR1 and CDR2 (germline): SGHTS, YDEGEE. The DNA of the CDR3 is TGTGCCAGCAGCCGCTGGCAGATCAGCTCTGGGGCCAACGTCCTGACTTTC. As protein: CASSRWQISSGANVLTF.

This chain connects TRBV2 to TRBJ2-3, with 12 bases matching TRBD2. CDR1 and CDR2 from the germline V gene are SNHLY and FYNNEI. The CDR3 extends over 15 amino acids. The ends lost 7 bases at V and 3 bases at J; junction bases unmatched: 5. CDR3 sequence: CASTRLAGVTDTQYF. The CDR3 DNA follows: TGTGCCAGCACAAGACTAGCGGGAGTGACAGATACGCAGTATTTT.

The rearrangement joins TRBV5-1 to TRBJ1-3; 9 nucleotides match TRBD1. V shed 4 bases, J shed 0 bases, and the junction held 8 bases outside the gene matches. The germline V gene encodes CDR1 SGHRS and CDR2 YFSETQ. The CDR3 has 17 amino acids. CDR3 sequence: CASSPKGQGFSGNTIYF. CDR3 DNA: TGCGCCAGCAGCCCAAAGGGACAGGGCTTCTCTGGAAACACCATATATTTT.